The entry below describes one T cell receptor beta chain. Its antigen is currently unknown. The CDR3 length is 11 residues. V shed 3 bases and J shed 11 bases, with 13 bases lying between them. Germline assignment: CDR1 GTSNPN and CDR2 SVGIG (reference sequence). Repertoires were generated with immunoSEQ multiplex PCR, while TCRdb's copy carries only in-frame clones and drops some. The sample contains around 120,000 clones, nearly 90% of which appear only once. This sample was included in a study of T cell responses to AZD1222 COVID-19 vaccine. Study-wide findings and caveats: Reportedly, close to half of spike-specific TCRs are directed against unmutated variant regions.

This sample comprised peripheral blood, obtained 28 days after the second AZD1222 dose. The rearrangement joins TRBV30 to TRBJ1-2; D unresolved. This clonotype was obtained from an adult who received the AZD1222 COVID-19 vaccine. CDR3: CAWRVPGEYTF. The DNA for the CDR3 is TGTGCCTGGAGGGTGCCGGGCGAGTACACCTTC.